What follows are 6 T cell receptor beta chains derived from one specimen sequenced in a study of T cell responses to AZD1222 COVID-19 vaccine (dated by TCRdb to the early 2020s). The protocol used for the library was the immunoSEQ multiplex PCR assay. TCRdb mirrors the immuneACCESS table, restricted to in-frame sequences. Some clones are absent from its copies; in checked studies, under half trace to an unresolved V gene, and the reason for the others is unknown. This sample gives roughly 80,000 clones in total; about nine tenths of them show up just once. In total, the top ten clones hold 3.5% to 5.5% of the sample. Per the publication, the time point label means: baseline before first vaccination. Explained via the paper, the treatment or condition label denotes: meningococcal conjugate vaccine given as trial control. Specimen: peripheral blood, collected on day 0 of MenACWY control vaccination. The source of these receptors is an adult in good health.

The DNA for the CDR3 is TGTGCCACCGCGGGACAGGGGTACGAGCAGTACTTC. Translating it yields CATAGQGYEQYF. V is TRBV24-1 and J is TRBJ2-7; 10 nucleotides align to TRBD1. The CDR3 contains 12 residues. The J segment lost 4 bases and the V segment lost 9 bases, leaving 2 bases of the junction unmatched. Germline values: CDR1 KGHDR, CDR2 SFDVKD.

The chain employs TRBV5-1 and TRBJ2-1; no clear D. The CDR3 spans 13 residues. Trimming cost V 0 bases and J 10 bases, with 11 bases left between them. Germline CDR1 and CDR2: SGHRS and YFSETQ. The CDR3 nucleotides read TGCGCCAGCAGCTTGGCCTCGGTGGGAGAGCAGTTCTTC. This sequence encodes CASSLASVGEQFF.

This clone turned up a few times. The genes are TRBV4-3 and TRBJ2-3; no reliable D call. This CDR3 has 14 amino acids. Germline CDR1 LGHNA, CDR2 YSLEER. Trimming removed 2 bases from V and 3 bases from J, with 9 bases in between. The CDR3 sequence is CASSQSPGTDTQYF. The DNA for the CDR3 is TGCGCCAGCAGCCAAAGCCCTGGGACAGATACGCAGTATTTT.

The J gene is TRBJ2-2, the V gene TRBV19, with a tentative D call TRBD2 (5 bases). Germline V lookup: CDR1 LNHDA, CDR2 SQIVND (reference sequence). This CDR3 region has 14 residues. With 3 bases removed from V and 7 bases from J, the gap between germline ends came to 12 bases. In DNA form, the CDR3 reads TGTGCCAGTAGTATTGAGGGAAAGGTCGGGGAGCTGTTTTTT. Translated, it gives CASSIEGKVGELFF.

This clone was detected only once. V gene TRBV12-3 or TRBV12-4 combines with J gene TRBJ1-2; D is ambiguous. V shed 3 bases and J shed 8 bases, with 10 bases lying between them. The CDR3 is 12 residues long. Here the CDR3 reads CASSFPVGGYTF. The CDR3 DNA is TGTGCCAGCAGTTTTCCCGTTGGGGGCTACACCTTC.

This clone was counted between two and nine times. This chain links TRBV28 with TRBJ1-6, with D uncertain. Germline V gene sequence: CDR1 MDHEN, CDR2 SYDVKM. This CDR3 has 12 amino acids. Trimming pared 3 bases from V and 14 bases from J, leaving 11 bases between. CDR3 amino acids: CASSFNPQTLHF. CDR3 nucleotides: TGTGCCAGCAGTTTCAACCCCCAGACCCTCCACTTT.